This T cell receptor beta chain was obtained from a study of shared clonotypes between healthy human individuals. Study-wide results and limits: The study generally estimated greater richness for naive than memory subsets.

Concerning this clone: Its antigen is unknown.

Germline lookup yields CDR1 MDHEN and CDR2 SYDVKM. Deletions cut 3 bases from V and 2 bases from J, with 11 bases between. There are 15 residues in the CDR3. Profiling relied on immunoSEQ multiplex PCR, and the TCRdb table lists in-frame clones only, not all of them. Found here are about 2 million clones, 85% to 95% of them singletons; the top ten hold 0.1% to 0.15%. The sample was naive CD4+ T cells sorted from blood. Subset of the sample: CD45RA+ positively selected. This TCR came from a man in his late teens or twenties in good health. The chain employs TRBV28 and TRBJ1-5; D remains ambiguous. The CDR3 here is CASSFGRSGNQPQHF. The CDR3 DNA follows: TGTGCCAGCAGTTTTGGAAGGAGCGGCAATCAGCCCCAGCATTTT.